A selection of T cell receptor beta chains follows, all from one sample in a study of T-cell reconstitution after alpha-beta-depleted transplantation in children. Using its own MiXCR run on the PCR reads, TCRdb lists one record per CDR3 protein. The table has roughly 300,000 distinct CDR3 sequences, about 9.4% seen once. The source material was PBMCs from the stem cell graft donor, sampled from the stem cell graft. All receptors derive from a human donor who donated a stem cell graft to a child with acute lymphoblastic leukemia. CDR3s include the opening cysteine and the closing phenylalanine or tryptophan. Fields, in order: J gene, clone size, D gene, V gene, CDR3 protein, CDR3 DNA. A D gene is named only where the DNA matches it firmly. Clone size is not always given. Where it is, it says once, few, many or a class for expanded clones.

J: TRBJ2-7
size: -
D: -
V: TRBV30
CDR3: CAWSVPGEQYF
DNA: TGTGCCTGGAGTGTACCCGGCGAGCAGTACTTC

J: TRBJ2-7
size: -
D: -
V: TRBV10-3
CDR3: CAIHKGESFYEQYF
DNA: TGTGCCATCCATAAGGGGGAATCATTCTACGAGCAGTACTTC

J: TRBJ1-4
size: -
D: TRBD1
V: TRBV29-1
CDR3: CSAAGGRDEKLFF
DNA: TGCAGCGCAGCAGGGGGCCGGGATGAAAAACTGTTTTTT

J: TRBJ2-7
size: few
D: -
V: TRBV28
CDR3: CASSPLRGNPYEQYF
DNA: TGTGCCAGCAGTCCCCTCCGCGGGAACCCCTACGAGCAGTACTTC

J: TRBJ2-1
size: -
D: -
V: TRBV6-2/TRBV6-3
CDR3: CATRDSKVAGEQFF
DNA: TGTGCCACCAGGGACTCTAAGGTAGCTGGTGAGCAGTTCTTC

J: TRBJ1-1
size: -
D: -
V: TRBV12-3/TRBV12-4
CDR3: CASSFPSGKAFF
DNA: TGTGCCAGCAGTTTCCCCTCAGGGAAAGCTTTCTTT

J: TRBJ2-7
size: few
D: TRBD2
V: TRBV4-1
CDR3: CASSQGLAGGPVSEQYF
DNA: TGCGCCAGCAGCCAAGGACTAGCGGGAGGGCCGGTTAGCGAGCAGTACTTC

J: TRBJ2-5
size: few
D: -
V: TRBV4-2
CDR3: CASSRGATDQQETQYF
DNA: TGTGCCAGCAGCCGGGGGGCGACGGACCAACAAGAGACCCAGTACTTC

J: TRBJ2-2
size: -
D: TRBD1
V: TRBV5-1
CDR3: CASSLVPDREVTGELFF
DNA: TGCGCCAGCAGCTTGGTCCCGGACAGGGAGGTCACCGGGGAGCTGTTTTTT

J: TRBJ1-1
size: few
D: -
V: TRBV20-1
CDR3: CSARVAGLATEAFF
DNA: TGCAGTGCTAGGGTGGCAGGGTTGGCCACTGAAGCTTTCTTT

J: TRBJ2-3
size: -
D: TRBD2
V: TRBV7-2
CDR3: CASSSGTTYTDTQYF
DNA: TGTGCCAGCAGCTCCGGGACTACCTACACAGATACGCAGTATTTT

J: TRBJ2-1
size: -
D: TRBD2
V: TRBV7-6
CDR3: CASSSWTSEYNEQFF
DNA: TGTGCCAGCAGCTCATGGACTAGCGAGTACAATGAGCAGTTCTTC

J: TRBJ2-6
size: -
D: -
V: TRBV4-3
CDR3: CASSPRDFWEEGANVLTF
DNA: TGCGCCAGCAGCCCCCGGGACTTCTGGGAAGAGGGGGCCAACGTCCTGACTTTC

J: TRBJ2-5
size: many
D: TRBD1
V: TRBV6-2/TRBV6-3
CDR3: CASSSWGQTSETQYF
DNA: TGTGCCAGCAGTTCATGGGGACAGACCTCAGAGACCCAGTACTTC

J: TRBJ2-1
size: few
D: -
V: TRBV15
CDR3: CATSVGVISNEQFF
DNA: TGTGCCACCAGCGTTGGAGTTATTAGCAATGAGCAGTTCTTC

J: TRBJ2-1
size: -
D: -
V: TRBV27
CDR3: CASSLVSVHEQFF
DNA: TGTGCCAGCAGTTTGGTTTCAGTCCATGAGCAGTTCTTC

J: TRBJ2-1
size: -
D: TRBD2
V: TRBV12-3/TRBV12-4
CDR3: CASSGTSGSHEQFF
DNA: TGTGCCAGCAGCGGGACTAGCGGGAGTCATGAGCAGTTCTTC

J: TRBJ2-6
size: few
D: -
V: TRBV10-2
CDR3: CASSEFAGHHSGANVLTF
DNA: TGCGCCAGCAGTGAATTCGCGGGACACCACTCTGGGGCCAACGTCCTGACTTTC

J: TRBJ2-7
size: many
D: TRBD2
V: TRBV20-1
CDR3: CSAPVREAYEQYF
DNA: TGCAGTGCCCCGGTCCGGGAGGCCTACGAGCAGTACTTC

J: TRBJ1-2
size: -
D: -
V: TRBV5-4
CDR3: CASSLMGLDNYGYTF
DNA: TGTGCCAGCAGCTTGATGGGATTGGATAACTATGGCTACACCTTC

J: TRBJ1-2
size: many
D: TRBD1
V: TRBV12-3/TRBV12-4
CDR3: CASSLTGDYGYTF
DNA: TGTGCCAGCAGCTTGACAGGGGACTATGGCTACACCTTC

J: TRBJ2-7
size: many
D: -
V: TRBV5-1
CDR3: CASSRGLDNYEQYF
DNA: TGCGCCAGCAGTCGAGGACTCGACAACTACGAGCAGTACTTC

J: TRBJ2-2
size: once
D: -
V: TRBV4-1
CDR3: CASSRDLGPGELFF
DNA: TGCGCCAGCAGCCGAGATTTGGGGCCCGGGGAGCTGTTTTTT

J: TRBJ2-1
size: -
D: -
V: TRBV20-1
CDR3: CSADRDDMIGQFF
DNA: TGCAGTGCTGACCGGGACGATATGATCGGGCAGTTCTTC

J: TRBJ1-6
size: -
D: -
V: TRBV12-3/TRBV12-4
CDR3: CASRVAGTNSPLHF
DNA: TGTGCCAGCAGGGTGGCTGGGACCAATTCACCCCTCCACTTT

J: TRBJ2-2
size: once
D: TRBD2
V: TRBV20-1
CDR3: CSAGDGLAGTGELFF
DNA: TGCAGTGCTGGGGATGGGCTAGCGGGGACCGGGGAGCTGTTTTTT

J: TRBJ1-3
size: few
D: TRBD1
V: TRBV5-1
CDR3: CASSTTTGNSGNTIYF
DNA: TGCGCCAGCAGCACGACGACAGGGAACTCTGGAAACACCATATATTTT

J: TRBJ2-1
size: -
D: -
V: TRBV12-3/TRBV12-4
CDR3: CASTSGRYNEQFF
DNA: TGTGCCAGCACTTCCGGCCGTTACAATGAGCAGTTCTTC

J: TRBJ2-7
size: -
D: TRBD2
V: TRBV7-2
CDR3: CASTPGLAVEQYF
DNA: TGTGCCAGCACGCCGGGACTAGCGGTCGAGCAGTACTTC

J: TRBJ1-2
size: few
D: TRBD1
V: TRBV25-1
CDR3: CASSDSGTGYGYTF
DNA: TGTGCCAGCAGTGATTCCGGGACAGGCTATGGCTACACCTTC

J: TRBJ2-5
size: -
D: -
V: TRBV12-3/TRBV12-4
CDR3: CASSSYRGGETQYF
DNA: TGTGCCAGCAGTTCGTACAGGGGGGGAGAGACCCAGTACTTC

J: TRBJ2-7
size: -
D: TRBD2
V: TRBV5-1
CDR3: CASSPTSGAYEQYF
DNA: TGCGCCAGCAGCCCGACTAGCGGGGCCTACGAGCAGTACTTC

J: TRBJ2-3
size: -
D: -
V: TRBV12-3/TRBV12-4
CDR3: CASTTRVDTQYF
DNA: TGTGCCAGCACCACAAGGGTTGATACGCAGTATTTT

J: TRBJ1-2
size: -
D: TRBD1
V: TRBV2
CDR3: CASSGLSRDRGLDGYTF
DNA: TGTGCCAGCAGTGGACTTTCCAGGGACAGGGGGTTAGATGGCTACACCTTC

J: TRBJ2-5
size: few
D: -
V: TRBV9
CDR3: CASSAEREQETQYF
DNA: TGTGCCAGCAGCGCGGAACGGGAGCAAGAGACCCAGTACTTC

J: TRBJ1-1
size: few
D: -
V: TRBV4-1
CDR3: CASSQATRMNTEAFF
DNA: TGCGCCAGCAGCCAAGCTACACGCATGAACACTGAAGCTTTCTTT

J: TRBJ2-7
size: few
D: -
V: TRBV27
CDR3: CASHPGTKSYEQYF
DNA: TGTGCCAGCCATCCTGGGACAAAGAGTTACGAGCAGTACTTC

J: TRBJ2-5
size: few
D: TRBD2
V: TRBV5-1
CDR3: CASSRGGANQETQYF
DNA: TGCGCCAGCAGTCGCGGGGGGGCGAATCAAGAGACCCAGTACTTC

J: TRBJ1-4
size: -
D: -
V: TRBV12-3/TRBV12-4
CDR3: CASRTVRGPGEKLFF
DNA: TGTGCCAGCAGGACCGTTCGGGGCCCCGGGGAAAAACTGTTTTTT

J: TRBJ2-7
size: few
D: TRBD2
V: TRBV4-1
CDR3: CASSQGLGLAPAREQYF
DNA: TGCGCCAGCAGCCAAGGGCTAGGACTAGCGCCGGCCCGCGAGCAGTACTTC

J: TRBJ2-1
size: few
D: TRBD2
V: TRBV7-9
CDR3: CASSLEQPGGFF
DNA: TGTGCCAGCAGCTTAGAACAACCGGGAGGGTTCTTC

J: TRBJ1-3
size: many
D: -
V: TRBV29-1
CDR3: CSVAGAASSGNTIYF
DNA: TGCAGCGTTGCAGGAGCCGCGAGCTCTGGAAACACCATATATTTT

J: TRBJ2-3
size: many
D: TRBD1
V: TRBV5-1
CDR3: CASSPHRGSTDTQYF
DNA: TGCGCCAGCAGCCCCCACAGGGGGAGCACAGATACGCAGTATTTT

J: TRBJ2-1
size: few
D: -
V: TRBV5-1
CDR3: CASFEVGEQFF
DNA: TGCGCCAGCTTCGAGGTGGGAGAGCAGTTCTTC

J: TRBJ2-1
size: -
D: TRBD2
V: TRBV5-1
CDR3: CASSLIPGGNEQFF
DNA: TGCGCCAGCAGCTTGATACCGGGAGGGAATGAGCAGTTCTTC

J: TRBJ2-7
size: few
D: -
V: TRBV6-5
CDR3: CASSYPQGPAYEQYF
DNA: TGTGCCAGCAGTTACCCTCAGGGGCCGGCCTACGAGCAGTACTTC

J: TRBJ2-5
size: -
D: -
V: TRBV7-7
CDR3: CASSLGPGTYQETQYF
DNA: TGTGCTAGCAGCTTAGGGCCCGGAACGTACCAAGAGACCCAGTACTTC

J: TRBJ2-1
size: few
D: -
V: TRBV6-4
CDR3: CASSGTRTPSSYNEQFF
DNA: TGTGCCAGCAGTGGAACCAGGACGCCGAGCTCCTACAATGAGCAGTTCTTC

J: TRBJ2-7
size: -
D: -
V: TRBV7-9
CDR3: CASSPLIGKTSYEQYF
DNA: TGTGCCAGCAGCCCCCTTATCGGGAAAACCTCCTACGAGCAGTACTTC

J: TRBJ2-3
size: few
D: -
V: TRBV25-1
CDR3: CASAWSFTDTQYF
DNA: TGTGCCAGCGCCTGGTCCTTCACAGATACGCAGTATTTT

J: TRBJ2-5
size: -
D: -
V: TRBV12-3/TRBV12-4
CDR3: CASSLDKYQETQYF
DNA: TGTGCCAGCAGTTTAGACAAGTACCAAGAGACCCAGTACTTC

J: TRBJ2-7
size: -
D: TRBD1
V: TRBV20-1
CDR3: CSAPDRGYEQYF
DNA: TGCAGTGCTCCAGACAGGGGATACGAGCAGTACTTC

J: TRBJ2-5
size: -
D: -
V: TRBV5-4
CDR3: CASSVQRGPQETQYF
DNA: TGTGCCAGCAGCGTTCAACGGGGTCCACAAGAGACCCAGTACTTC

J: TRBJ1-6
size: few
D: -
V: TRBV28
CDR3: CASSLEGTYNSPLHF
DNA: TGTGCCAGCAGTTTGGAGGGTACCTATAATTCACCCCTCCACTTT

J: TRBJ2-5
size: -
D: TRBD1
V: TRBV7-2
CDR3: CASSLGDRGPSETQYF
DNA: TGTGCCAGCAGCTTAGGGGACAGGGGGCCGTCGGAGACCCAGTACTTC